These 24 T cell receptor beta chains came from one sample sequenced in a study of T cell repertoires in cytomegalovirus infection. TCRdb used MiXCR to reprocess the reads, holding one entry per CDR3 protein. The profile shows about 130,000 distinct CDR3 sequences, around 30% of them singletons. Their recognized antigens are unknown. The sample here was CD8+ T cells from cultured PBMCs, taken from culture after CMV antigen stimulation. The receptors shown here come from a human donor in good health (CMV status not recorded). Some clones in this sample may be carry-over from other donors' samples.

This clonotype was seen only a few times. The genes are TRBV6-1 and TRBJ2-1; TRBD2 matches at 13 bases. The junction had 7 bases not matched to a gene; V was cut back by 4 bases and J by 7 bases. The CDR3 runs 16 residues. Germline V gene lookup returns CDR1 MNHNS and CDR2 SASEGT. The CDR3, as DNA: TGTGCCAGCAGTGCTTTCGGGACTAGCGGGGTAAATGAGCAGTTCTTC. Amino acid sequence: CASSAFGTSGVNEQFF.

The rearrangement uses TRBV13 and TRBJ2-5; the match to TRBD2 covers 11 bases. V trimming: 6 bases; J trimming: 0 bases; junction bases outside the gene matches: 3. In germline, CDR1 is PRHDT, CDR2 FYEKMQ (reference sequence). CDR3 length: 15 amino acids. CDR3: CASRLTSGDQETQYF. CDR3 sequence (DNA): TGTGCCAGCAGGCTGACTAGCGGGGACCAAGAGACCCAGTACTTC.

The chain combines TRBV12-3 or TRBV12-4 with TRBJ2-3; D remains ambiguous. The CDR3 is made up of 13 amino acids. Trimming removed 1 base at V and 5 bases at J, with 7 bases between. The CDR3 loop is CASSLGAVDTQYF. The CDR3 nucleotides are TGTGCCAGCAGTTTAGGGGCAGTAGATACGCAGTATTTT.

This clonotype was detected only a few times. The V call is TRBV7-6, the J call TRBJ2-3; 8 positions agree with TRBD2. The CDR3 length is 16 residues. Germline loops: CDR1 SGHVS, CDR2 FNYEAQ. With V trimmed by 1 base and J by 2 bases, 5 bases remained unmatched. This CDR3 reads CASSLDQRGTTDTQYF. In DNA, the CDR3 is TGTGCCAGCAGCTTAGACCAGCGGGGGACCACAGATACGCAGTATTTT. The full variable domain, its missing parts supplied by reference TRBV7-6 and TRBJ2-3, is GAGVSQSPRYKVTKRGQDVALRCDPISGHVSLYWYRQALGQGPEFLTYFNYEAQQDKSGLPNDRFSAERPEGSISTLTIQRTEQRDSAMYRCASSLDQRGTTDTQYFGPGTRLTVL.

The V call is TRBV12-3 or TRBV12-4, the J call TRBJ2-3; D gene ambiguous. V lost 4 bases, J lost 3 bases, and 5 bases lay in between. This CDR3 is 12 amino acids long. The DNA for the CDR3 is TGTGCCAGCAGTTCCGTTACAGATACGCAGTATTTT. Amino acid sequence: CASSSVTDTQYF.

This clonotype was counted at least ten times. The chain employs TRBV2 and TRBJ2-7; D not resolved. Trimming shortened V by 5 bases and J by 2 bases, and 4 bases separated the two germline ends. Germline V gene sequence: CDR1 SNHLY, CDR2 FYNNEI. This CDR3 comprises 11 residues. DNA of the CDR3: TGTGCCAGCAGTCCCACCTACGAGCAGTACTTC. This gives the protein CASSPTYEQYF.

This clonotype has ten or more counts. Here the CDR3 reads CSGDRANTGELFF. The CDR3 bases are TGCAGCGGGGACAGGGCCAACACCGGGGAGCTGTTTTTT. The V call is TRBV29-1, the J call TRBJ2-2; 9 nucleotides match TRBD1. Germline V CDR1 and CDR2: SQVTM, ANQGSEA. This CDR3 is 13 amino acids long. Trimming cost V 7 bases and J 2 bases; bases outside gene matches: 2.

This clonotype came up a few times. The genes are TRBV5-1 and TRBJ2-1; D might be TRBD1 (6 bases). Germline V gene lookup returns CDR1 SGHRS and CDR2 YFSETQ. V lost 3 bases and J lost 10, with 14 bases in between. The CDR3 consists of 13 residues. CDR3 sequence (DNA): TGCGCCAGCAGCTCAGGGGACGGGACAGAGCAGTTCTTC. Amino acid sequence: CASSSGDGTEQFF.

The CDR3: CASSLSNYFAEAFF. For the CDR3, the DNA is TGTGCCAGCAGTTTGAGCAACTATTTCGCTGAAGCTTTCTTT. The chain carries TRBV6-5 and TRBJ1-1; no clear D. Germline CDR1 reads MNHEY; CDR2 reads SVGAGI. This CDR3 is built from 14 residues. V gave up 4 bases and J gave up 6 bases, with 15 bases separating them.

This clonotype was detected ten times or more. The CDR3 here is CASSLDSRNEQFF. CDR3 coding DNA: TGTGCCAGCAGCTTAGATTCTCGGAATGAGCAGTTCTTC. The chain links TRBV7-8 to TRBJ2-1; D remains ambiguous. The CDR3 covers 13 residues. CDR1 and CDR2 (germline): SGHVS, FQNEAQ. Trimming stripped 1 base from V and 7 bases from J, with 8 bases between.

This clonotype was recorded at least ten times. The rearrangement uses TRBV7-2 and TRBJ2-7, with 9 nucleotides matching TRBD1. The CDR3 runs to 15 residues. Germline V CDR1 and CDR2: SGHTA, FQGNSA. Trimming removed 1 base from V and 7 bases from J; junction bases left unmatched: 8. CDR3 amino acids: CASSLEQGATGEQYF. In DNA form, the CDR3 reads TGTGCCAGCAGCTTAGAACAGGGGGCGACGGGTGAGCAGTACTTC.

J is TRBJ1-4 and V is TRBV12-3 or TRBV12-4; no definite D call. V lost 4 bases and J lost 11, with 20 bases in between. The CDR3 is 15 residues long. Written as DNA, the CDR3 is TGTGCCAGCAGTTCCCCGGGCGCCCCGCTTGGCAAACTGTTTTTT. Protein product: CASSSPGAPLGKLFF.

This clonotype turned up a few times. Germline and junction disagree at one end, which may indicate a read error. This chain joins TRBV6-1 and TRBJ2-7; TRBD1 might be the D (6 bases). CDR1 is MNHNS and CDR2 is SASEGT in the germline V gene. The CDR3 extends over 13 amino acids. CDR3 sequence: CASSKDSSYERYF. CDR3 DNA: TGTGCCAGCAGTAAGGACAGCTCCTACGAGCGGTACTTC.

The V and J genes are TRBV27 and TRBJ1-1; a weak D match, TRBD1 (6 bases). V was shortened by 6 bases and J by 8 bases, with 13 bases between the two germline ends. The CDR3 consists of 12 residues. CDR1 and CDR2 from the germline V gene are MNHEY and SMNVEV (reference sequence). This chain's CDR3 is CASSQTGNEAFF. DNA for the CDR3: TGTGCCAGCAGCCAAACAGGGAACGAAGCTTTCTTT.

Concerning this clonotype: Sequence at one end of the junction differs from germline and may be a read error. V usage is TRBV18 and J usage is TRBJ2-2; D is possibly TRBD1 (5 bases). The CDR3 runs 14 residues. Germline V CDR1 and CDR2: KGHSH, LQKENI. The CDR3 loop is CASSPTVNIGELFF. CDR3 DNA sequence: TGTGCCAGCTCACCGACAGTAAACATCGGGGAGCTGTTTTTT. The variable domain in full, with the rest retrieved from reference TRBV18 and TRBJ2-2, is NAGVMQNPRHLVRRRGQEARLRCSPMKGHSHVYWYRQLPEEGLKFMVYLQKENIIDESGMPKERFSAEFPKEGPSILRIQQVVRGDSAAYFCASSPTVNIGELFFGEGSRLTVL.

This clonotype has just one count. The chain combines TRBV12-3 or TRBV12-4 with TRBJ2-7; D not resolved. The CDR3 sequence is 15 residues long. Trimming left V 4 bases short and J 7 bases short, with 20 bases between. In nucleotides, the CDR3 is TGTGCCAGCAGTTCCCCGGGCCTTCCCGCTCGAGAGCAGTACTTC. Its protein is CASSSPGLPAREQYF.

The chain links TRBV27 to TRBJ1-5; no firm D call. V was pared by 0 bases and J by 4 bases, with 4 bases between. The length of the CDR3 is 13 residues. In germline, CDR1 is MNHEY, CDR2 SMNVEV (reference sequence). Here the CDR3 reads CASSLSENQPQHF. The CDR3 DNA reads TGTGCCAGCAGTTTATCGGAAAATCAGCCCCAGCATTTT.

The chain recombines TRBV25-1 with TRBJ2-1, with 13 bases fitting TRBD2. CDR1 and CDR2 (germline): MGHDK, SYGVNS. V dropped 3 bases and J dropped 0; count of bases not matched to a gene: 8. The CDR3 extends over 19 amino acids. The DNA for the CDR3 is TGTGCCAGCAGTGACCCCGGGACTAGCGGGGCTAGCTCCTACAATGAGCAGTTCTTC. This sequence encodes CASSDPGTSGASSYNEQFF.

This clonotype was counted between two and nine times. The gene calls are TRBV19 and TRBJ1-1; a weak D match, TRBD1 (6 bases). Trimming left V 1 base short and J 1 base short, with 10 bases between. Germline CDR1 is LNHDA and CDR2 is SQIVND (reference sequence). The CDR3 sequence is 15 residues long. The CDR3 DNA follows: TGTGCCAGTAGTATAGGGGCCAGGGGGAACACTGAAGCTTTCTTT. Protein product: CASSIGARGNTEAFF.

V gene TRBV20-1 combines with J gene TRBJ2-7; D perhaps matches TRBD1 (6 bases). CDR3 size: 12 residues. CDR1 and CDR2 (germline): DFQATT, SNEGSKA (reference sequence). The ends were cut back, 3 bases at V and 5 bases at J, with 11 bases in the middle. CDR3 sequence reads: CSARGRGNEQYF. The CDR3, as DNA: TGCAGTGCTAGGGGCAGGGGAAACGAGCAGTACTTC.

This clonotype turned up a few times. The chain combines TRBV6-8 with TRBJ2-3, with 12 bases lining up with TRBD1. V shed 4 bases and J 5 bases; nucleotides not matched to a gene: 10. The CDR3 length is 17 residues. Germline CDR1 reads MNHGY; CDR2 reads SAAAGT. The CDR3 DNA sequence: TGTGCCAGCAGTTCCCTCGGGACAGGGGGCTTGGGAGATACGCAGTATTTT. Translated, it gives CASSSLGTGGLGDTQYF.

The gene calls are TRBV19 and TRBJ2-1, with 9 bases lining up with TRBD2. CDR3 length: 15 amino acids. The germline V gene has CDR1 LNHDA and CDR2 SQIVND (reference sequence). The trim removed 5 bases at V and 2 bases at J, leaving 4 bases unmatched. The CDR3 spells CASSLAGSPYNEQFF. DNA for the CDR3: TGTGCCAGTAGTCTAGCGGGGAGTCCCTACAATGAGCAGTTCTTC.

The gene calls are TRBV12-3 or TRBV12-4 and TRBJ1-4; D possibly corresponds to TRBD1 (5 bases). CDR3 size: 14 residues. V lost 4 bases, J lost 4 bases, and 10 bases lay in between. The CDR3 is CASSSGTLNEKLFF. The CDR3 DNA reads TGTGCCAGCAGTTCCGGGACTCTTAATGAAAAACTGTTTTTT.

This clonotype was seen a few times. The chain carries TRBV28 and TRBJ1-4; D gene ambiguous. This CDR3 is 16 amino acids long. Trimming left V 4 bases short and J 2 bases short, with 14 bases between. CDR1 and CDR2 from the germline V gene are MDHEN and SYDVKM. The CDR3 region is CASSSFFGLTNEKLFF. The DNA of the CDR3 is TGTGCCAGCAGTTCATTCTTTGGGTTGACTAATGAAAAACTGTTTTTT. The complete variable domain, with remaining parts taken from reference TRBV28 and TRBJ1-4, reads DVKVTQSSRYLVKRTGEKVFLECVQDMDHENMFWYRQDPGLGLRLIYFSYDVKMKEKGDIPEGYSVSREKKERFSLILESASTNQTSMYLCASSSFFGLTNEKLFFGSGTQLSVL.